What follows are 19 T cell receptor beta chains derived from one specimen sequenced in a study of control samples from healthy donors and cancer patients. Profiling relied on immunoSEQ multiplex PCR, and the TCRdb table lists in-frame clones only, not all of them. The sample lists tens of thousands of clones; approximately 88% were seen once. Specimen: PBMCs. These receptors all come from an older man with lung cancer.

The chain recombines TRBV5-6 with TRBJ1-2; the match to TRBD1 covers 9 bases. CDR3 length: 14 amino acids. V lost 4 bases and J lost 7; bases outside the gene matches: 8. Germline-derived CDR1 and CDR2 are SGHDT and YYEEEE. The CDR3 nucleotides read TGTGCCAGCAGCCAAAACAGGGGGCGCGGTGGCTACACCTTC. Protein product: CASSQNRGRGGYTF. Complete variable domain (other parts from reference TRBV5-6 and TRBJ1-2): DAGVTQSPTHLIKTRGQQVTLRCSPKSGHDTVSWYQQALGQGPQFIFQYYEEEERQRGNFPDRFSGHQFPNYSSELNVNALLLGDSALYLCASSQNRGRGGYTFGSGTRLTVV.

This chain joins TRBV5-1 and TRBJ1-3, with D possibly TRBD1 on 6 matching bases. Germline V gene data show CDR1 as SGHRS and CDR2 as YFSETQ. There are 15 residues in the CDR3. The germline V and J ends were trimmed by 5 bases and 0 bases, with 12 bases remaining between them. CDR3 sequence: CASSPTGLSGNTIYF. The CDR3 DNA follows: TGCGCCAGCAGTCCGACAGGCCTCTCTGGAAACACCATATATTTT.

The rearrangement joins TRBV27 to TRBJ1-2; TRBD1 is a possible D gene (5 bases). The V end lost 5 bases, the J end lost 6 bases, and 13 bases lay between the germline ends. The CDR3 length is 13 residues. The germline gives CDR1 MNHEY, CDR2 SMNVEV (reference sequence). The CDR3 spells CASSVREGDGYTF. The CDR3 DNA follows: TGTGCCAGCAGTGTCAGGGAGGGCGATGGCTACACCTTC.

The genes are TRBV19 and TRBJ2-6; tentative D call: TRBD2 (6 bases). The V end was cut by 7 bases, the J end by 0 bases, with 10 bases between. Germline lookup yields CDR1 LNHDA and CDR2 SQIVND (reference sequence). The CDR3 is 15 amino acids. In DNA form, the CDR3 reads TGTGCCAGTAAGGAGGGGACCTCTGGGGCCAACGTCCTGACTTTC. Translated, it gives CASKEGTSGANVLTF.

The V and J genes are TRBV5-5 and TRBJ2-6, with D perhaps TRBD2 (6 bases). This CDR3 region has 17 residues. Germline assignment: CDR1 SGHKS and CDR2 YYEKEE (reference sequence). V was clipped by 5 bases and J by 3 bases, with 18 bases between them. The CDR3: CASRSERASYGANVLTF. For the CDR3, the DNA is TGTGCCAGCAGATCCGAGCGGGCTTCGTATGGGGCCAACGTCCTGACTTTC.

The chain uses TRBV16 and TRBJ2-7, with a possible D match to TRBD2 (5 bases). The CDR3 spans 13 residues. Germline values: CDR1 KGHSY, CDR2 FQNENV. Trimming pared 4 bases from V and 3 bases from J, leaving 10 bases between. CDR3 amino acids: CASSPRAYYEQYF. The CDR3 DNA reads as TGTGCCAGCAGCCCGCGGGCCTACTACGAGCAGTACTTC.

This clone was seen many times. CDR3 sequence: CASSLGQTYSYEQYF. CDR3 bases: TGTGCCAGCAGCTTGGGACAGACCTACTCCTACGAGCAGTACTTC. The chain joins TRBV11-2 to TRBJ2-7; 7 bases align to TRBD1. Per the germline V gene, CDR1 is SGHAT and CDR2 is FQNNGV. This CDR3 region has 15 residues. The trim removed 3 bases at V and 0 bases at J, leaving 5 bases unmatched.

The chain employs TRBV19 and TRBJ2-4; TRBD2 is a possible D gene (6 bases). The V gene's germline CDR1 is LNHDA and CDR2 SQIVND (reference sequence). This CDR3 has 13 amino acids. The ends were cut back, 8 bases at V and 6 bases at J, with 14 bases in the middle. The CDR3 bases are TGTGCCAGTCAAAACGGGGGAGGAAACATTCAGTACTTC. Amino acid sequence: CASQNGGGNIQYF. Looking up the rest from reference TRBV19 and TRBJ2-4 gives the full variable domain: DGGITQSPKYLFRKEGQNVTLSCEQNLNHDAMYWYRQDPGQGLRLIYYSQIVNDFQKGDIAEGYSVSREKKESFPLTVTSAQKNPTAFYLCASQNGGGNIQYFGAGTRLSVL.

This clone showed up many times. V and J are TRBV6-5 and TRBJ2-7; 7 bases are a match to TRBD2. The ends lost 6 bases at V and 3 bases at J; junction bases unmatched: 5. This CDR3 contains 13 residues. CDR1 is MNHEY and CDR2 is SVGAGI in the germline V gene. Written as DNA, the CDR3 is TGTGCCAGCAGCCAGAGGGAGGGCTACGAGCAGTACTTC. It yields the protein CASSQREGYEQYF.

V usage is TRBV5-1 and J usage is TRBJ2-7; D is unresolved. From germline, CDR1 is SGHRS and CDR2 YFSETQ. The CDR3 totals 14 residues. Trimming pared 4 bases from V and 5 bases from J, leaving 16 bases between. The CDR3 reads CASSPTGAINEQYF. CDR3 nucleotides: TGCGCCAGCAGCCCTACTGGAGCGATCAACGAGCAGTACTTC.

CDR3 nucleotides: TGTGCCAGCAGGTACAGTGAGGGCAATGAGCAGTTCTTC. This encodes CASRYSEGNEQFF. The chain carries TRBV27 and TRBJ2-1, with D possibly matching TRBD2 (5 bases). The ends were cut back, 6 bases at V and 6 bases at J, with 12 bases in the middle. The CDR3 spans 13 residues. Germline V gene sequence: CDR1 MNHEY, CDR2 SMNVEV (reference sequence).

V gene TRBV14 combines with J gene TRBJ1-1; D ambiguous. From germline, CDR1 is SGHDN and CDR2 FVKESK. V was clipped by 0 bases and J by 4 bases, with 9 bases between them. The CDR3 is 14 residues long. The CDR3 spells CASSQDWDPTEAFF. The CDR3 bases are TGTGCCAGCAGCCAAGATTGGGATCCCACTGAAGCTTTCTTT.

The rearrangement joins TRBV3-1 (or the pseudogene TRBV3-2) to TRBJ2-3; 10 positions match TRBD2. Germline loops: CDR1 LGHDT, CDR2 YNNKEL (reference sequence). This CDR3 is built from 16 residues. After removal of 4 bases from V and 3 bases from J, the junction contained 7 bases not matched to a gene. The DNA of the CDR3 is TGTGCCAGCAGCCGGACGGCTAGCGGGGGAACAGATACGCAGTATTTT. It specifies CASSRTASGGTDTQYF.

CDR3 coding DNA: TGTGCCAGCAGTACTCATTCAGGATCGGGGCCCTACGAGCAGTACTTC. This codes for CASSTHSGSGPYEQYF. This chain joins TRBV6-4 and TRBJ2-7; D might be TRBD1 or TRBD2, each matching 5 bases. Trimming cost V 5 bases and J 2 bases, with 19 bases left between them. CDR1 and CDR2 (germline): MRHNA, SNTAGT. There are 16 residues in the CDR3.

The genes are TRBV15 and TRBJ2-5, with TRBD2 matching 13 bases. Germline V gene lookup returns CDR1 LNHNV and CDR2 YYDKDF (reference sequence). V gave up 4 bases and J gave up 5 bases; unmatched junction bases: 7. This CDR3 contains 16 residues. DNA for the CDR3: TGTGCCACCAGCACGGGACTAGCGGGGCGGGAGGAGACCCAGTACTTC. Protein sequence: CATSTGLAGREETQYF.

The CDR3 bases are TGTGCCAGCATCCTCCGGGGCGGGGGGAATCGTACCACAGATACGCAGTATTTT. Translation gives CASILRGGGNRTTDTQYF. The chain carries TRBV6-4 and TRBJ2-3; 8 bases match TRBD2. The CDR3 contains 18 residues. V dropped 7 bases and J dropped 2; count of bases not matched to a gene: 17. From germline, CDR1 is MRHNA and CDR2 SNTAGT.

The chain links TRBV7-9 to TRBJ2-2, with 7 nucleotides matching TRBD1. The germline V gene has CDR1 SEHNR and CDR2 FQNEAQ (reference sequence). Trimming removed 6 bases from V and 4 bases from J; junction bases left unmatched: 5. The CDR3 extends over 14 amino acids. CDR3 amino acids: CASSPDRATGELFF. The DNA for the CDR3 is TGTGCCAGCAGTCCCGACAGGGCCACCGGGGAGCTGTTTTTT.

Turning to this clone: One end of the junction does not line up with germline, which may come from a read error. The V gene is TRBV24-1, the J gene TRBJ1-5; D gene uncertain. Germline CDR1 reads KGHDR; CDR2 reads SFDVKD. The CDR3 covers 13 residues. CDR3 in DNA: TGTGCCACCAGTGAAGGGTTAAATCAGTCCCAGCATTTT. Its protein is CATSEGLNQSQHF.

The gene calls are TRBV18 and TRBJ1-3; the match to TRBD1 covers 7 bases. Per germline, CDR1 KGHSH and CDR2 LQKENI. Losses at the gene ends were 1 base for V and 2 bases for J; bases not matched to a gene: 8. This CDR3 contains 17 residues. The CDR3 DNA follows: TGTGCCAGCTCACCACTCAGGGGGAGCGACACTGGAAACACCATATATTTT. It specifies CASSPLRGSDTGNTIYF.